This record concerns one T cell receptor beta chain sequence. Its antigen is not identified. The data stem from a study of memory B cells and T cells in multiple sclerosis. Study-wide results and caveats: Clone-set sizes differed between compartments, so shared clonotype counts needed normalization.

The table came from immunoSEQ multiplex PCR; TCRdb's copy has only in-frame clones and leaves some out. The table lists 12,000 to 15,000 clones, approximately 70% of them singletons. The sequence was collected from a human donor with multiple sclerosis. The material sequenced was memory (CD45RO+) CD4+ T cells from blood.

Here the CDR3 reads CASSKEGQGRNIQYF. The CDR3 DNA is TGTGCCAGCAGCAAAGAAGGACAGGGTCGTAACATTCAGTACTTC. This chain joins TRBV21-1 and TRBJ2-4; the table's TRBD1 call for D was not verified on the DNA. TRBV21-1 has pseudogene status. This CDR3 comprises 15 residues.